This entry lists 6 T cell receptor beta chains sequenced from one sample in a study of cytomegalovirus exposure and HLA in healthy donors. PCR used 60 Vbeta primers and 13 Jbeta primers. Libraries were prepared by immunoSEQ multiplex PCR; TCRdb keeps only in-frame clonotypes and omits some of them. The sample gives approximately 190,000 clones, around 80% of which show up once; approximately 1.5% is in the top ten. Source material: PBMCs. These receptors were collected from a woman under 30 in good health and CMV-seronegative.

The J gene is TRBJ2-5, the V gene TRBV11-3, with D maybe TRBD1 (5 bases). Germline CDR1 is SGHNT and CDR2 is YENEEA. V lost 6 bases to trimming and J lost 5 bases, with 19 bases between them. The length of the CDR3 is 15 residues. The CDR3 region has the DNA TGTGCCAGCAGGCCTCAGGGAATCTTGGGGGAGACCCAGTACTTC. The encoded protein is CASRPQGILGETQYF.

This clone was seen just once. V gene TRBV23-1 combines with J gene TRBJ2-1; D might be TRBD2 (6 bases). TRBV23-1 is an open reading frame, and its role is uncertain. Trimming cost V 3 bases and J 9 bases, with 15 bases left between them. The CDR3 spans 14 residues. The chain's CDR3 is CASSHHGSRGEQFF. The CDR3 DNA follows: TGCGCCAGCAGTCACCACGGGAGTCGGGGTGAGCAGTTCTTC.

The chain couples TRBV6-1 to TRBJ2-1, with 10 nucleotides matching TRBD1. There are 15 residues in the CDR3. J was trimmed by 6 bases and V by 6 bases; bases with no gene match: 8. Looked up from germline, CDR1 is MNHNS and CDR2 is SASEGT. Here the CDR3 reads CASSQPGQGFNEQFF. The CDR3 region has the DNA TGTGCCAGCAGCCAACCGGGACAGGGGTTCAATGAGCAGTTCTTC.

The chain has TRBV19 and TRBJ1-2; D not certain. In germline, CDR1 is LNHDA, CDR2 SQIVND (reference sequence). Trimming cost V 0 bases and J 4 bases, with 12 bases left between them. The CDR3 spans 15 residues. The CDR3 here is CASSIETGSLYGYTF. The CDR3 DNA reads as TGTGCCAGTAGTATAGAGACTGGCTCCCTCTATGGCTACACCTTC.

This clone was seen once. This rearrangement joins TRBV7-7 to TRBJ1-5; perhaps TRBD1 as D (5 bases). In germline, CDR1 is SSHAT, CDR2 FNYEAQ (reference sequence). The length of the CDR3 is 12 residues. Trimming pared 10 bases from V and 7 bases from J, leaving 14 bases between. The CDR3 nucleotides read TGTGCCACGGTCGGCAGGGCGCAGCCCCAGCATTTT. Its translation is CATVGRAQPQHF.

The genes are TRBV5-1 and TRBJ2-7; 8 bases fit TRBD2. The length of the CDR3 is 11 residues. V dropped 4 bases and J dropped 11; count of bases not matched to a gene: 5. The germline V gene has CDR1 SGHRS and CDR2 YFSETQ. The CDR3 region has the DNA TGCGCCAGCAGCATAGATAGCGGGGAGTACTTC. This codes for CASSIDSGEYF. Full variable domain (rest looked up from reference TRBV5-1 and TRBJ2-7): KAGVTQTPRYLIKTRGQQVTLSCSPISGHRSVSWYQQTPGQGLQFLFEYFSETQRNKGNFPGRFSGRQFSNSRSEMNVSTLELGDSALYLCASSIDSGEYFGPGTRLTVT.